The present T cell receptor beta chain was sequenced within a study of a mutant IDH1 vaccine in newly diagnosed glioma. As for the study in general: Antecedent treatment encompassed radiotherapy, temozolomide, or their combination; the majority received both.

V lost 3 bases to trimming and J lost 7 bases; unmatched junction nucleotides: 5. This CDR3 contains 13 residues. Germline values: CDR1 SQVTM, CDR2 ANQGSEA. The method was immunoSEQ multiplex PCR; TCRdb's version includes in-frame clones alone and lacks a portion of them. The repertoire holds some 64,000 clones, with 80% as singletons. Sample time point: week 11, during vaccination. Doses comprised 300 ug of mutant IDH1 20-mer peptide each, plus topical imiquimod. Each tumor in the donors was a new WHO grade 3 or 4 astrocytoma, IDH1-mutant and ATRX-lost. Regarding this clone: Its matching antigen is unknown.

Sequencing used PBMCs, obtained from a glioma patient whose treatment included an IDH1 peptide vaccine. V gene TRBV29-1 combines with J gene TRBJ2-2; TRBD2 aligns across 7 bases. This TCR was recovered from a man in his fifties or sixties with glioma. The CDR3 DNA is TGCAGCGTTGAGGCGGGAGAGGGCGGGGAGCTGTTTTTT. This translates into CSVEAGEGGELFF.